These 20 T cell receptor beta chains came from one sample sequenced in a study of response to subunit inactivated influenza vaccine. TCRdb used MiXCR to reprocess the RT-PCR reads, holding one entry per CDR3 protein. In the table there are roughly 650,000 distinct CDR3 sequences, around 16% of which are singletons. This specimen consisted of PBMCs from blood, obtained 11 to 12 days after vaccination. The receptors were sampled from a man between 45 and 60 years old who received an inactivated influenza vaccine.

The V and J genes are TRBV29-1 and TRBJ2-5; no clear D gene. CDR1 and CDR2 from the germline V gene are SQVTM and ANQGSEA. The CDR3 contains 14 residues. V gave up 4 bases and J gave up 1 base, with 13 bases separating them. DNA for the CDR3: TGCAGCGTTGCCGCGTCGCCGCGCCAAGAGACCCAGTACTTC. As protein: CSVAASPRQETQYF.

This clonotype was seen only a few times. The CDR3 sequence is CASSYGSSNYEQYF. The DNA of the CDR3 is TGTGCCAGCAGTTACGGCTCCTCCAACTACGAGCAGTACTTC. V usage is TRBV6-5 and J usage is TRBJ2-7; D is ambiguous. This CDR3 has 14 residues. From germline, CDR1 is MNHEY and CDR2 SVGAGI. Trimming took off 2 bases at V and 3 bases at J, with 11 bases between the two ends.

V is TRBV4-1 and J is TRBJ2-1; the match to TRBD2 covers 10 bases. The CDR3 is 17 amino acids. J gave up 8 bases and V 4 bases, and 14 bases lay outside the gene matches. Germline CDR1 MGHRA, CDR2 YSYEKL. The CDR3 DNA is TGCGCCAGCAGCCCGCCTTTGCCGAGCGGGGGGGTCGATGAGCAGTTCTTC. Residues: CASSPPLPSGGVDEQFF.

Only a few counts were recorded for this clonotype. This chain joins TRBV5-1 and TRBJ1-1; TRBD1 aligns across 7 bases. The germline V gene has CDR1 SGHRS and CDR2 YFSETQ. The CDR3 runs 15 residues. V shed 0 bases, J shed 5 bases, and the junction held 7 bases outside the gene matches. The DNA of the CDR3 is TGCGCCAGCAGCTTGGCCGTAGGGGGCGCGACTGAAGCTTTCTTT. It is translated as CASSLAVGGATEAFF.

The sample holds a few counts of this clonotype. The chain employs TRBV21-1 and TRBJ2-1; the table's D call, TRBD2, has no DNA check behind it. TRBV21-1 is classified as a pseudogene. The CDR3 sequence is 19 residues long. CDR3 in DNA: TGTGCCAGCAGCAAAGCGATGCTAATTCTAGCGGGAGGCAACAATGAGCAGTTCTTC. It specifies CASSKAMLILAGGNNEQFF.

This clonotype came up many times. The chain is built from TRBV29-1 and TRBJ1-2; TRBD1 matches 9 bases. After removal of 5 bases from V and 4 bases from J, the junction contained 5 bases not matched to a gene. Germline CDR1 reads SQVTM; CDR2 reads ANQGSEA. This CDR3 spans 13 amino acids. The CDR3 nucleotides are TGCAGCGTTAGGGACAGGGCTGGCTATGGCTACACCTTC. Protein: CSVRDRAGYGYTF.

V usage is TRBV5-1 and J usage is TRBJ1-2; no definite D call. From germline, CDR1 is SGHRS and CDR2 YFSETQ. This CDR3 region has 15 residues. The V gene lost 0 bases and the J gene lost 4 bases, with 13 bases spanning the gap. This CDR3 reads CASSLEGQQIYGYTF. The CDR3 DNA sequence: TGCGCCAGCAGCTTGGAGGGCCAGCAAATCTATGGCTACACCTTC.

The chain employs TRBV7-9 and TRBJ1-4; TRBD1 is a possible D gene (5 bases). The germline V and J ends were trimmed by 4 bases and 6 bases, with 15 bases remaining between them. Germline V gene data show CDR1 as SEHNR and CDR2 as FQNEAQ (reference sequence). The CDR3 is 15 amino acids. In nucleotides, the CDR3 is TGTGCCAGCAGCTCATCCTGGACAAATGATGAAAAACTGTTTTTT. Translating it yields CASSSSWTNDEKLFF.

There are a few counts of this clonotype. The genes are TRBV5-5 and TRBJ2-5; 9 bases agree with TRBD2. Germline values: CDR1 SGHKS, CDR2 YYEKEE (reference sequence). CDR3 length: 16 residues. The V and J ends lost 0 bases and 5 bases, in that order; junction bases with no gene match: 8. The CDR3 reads CASSLVAGVSMETQYF. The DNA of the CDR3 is TGTGCCAGCAGCTTGGTAGCGGGAGTCTCCATGGAGACCCAGTACTTC.

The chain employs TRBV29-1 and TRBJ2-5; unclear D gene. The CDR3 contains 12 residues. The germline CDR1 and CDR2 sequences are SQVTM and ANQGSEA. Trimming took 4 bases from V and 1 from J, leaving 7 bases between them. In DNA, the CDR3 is TGCAGCGTTGTGGCAGGCCAAGAGACCCAGTACTTC. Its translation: CSVVAGQETQYF.

Written as DNA, the CDR3 is TGTGCCAGCAGCCCCCCCGCCCCCCCGGGACAGCCTTACCAAGAGACCCAGTACTTC. It specifies CASSPPAPPGQPYQETQYF. The V and J genes are TRBV11-1 and TRBJ2-5, with 7 bases fitting TRBD1. Germline CDR1 reads SGHAT; CDR2 reads FQDESV (reference sequence). After removal of 5 bases from V and 0 bases from J, the junction contained 18 bases not matched to a gene. The CDR3 contains 19 residues.

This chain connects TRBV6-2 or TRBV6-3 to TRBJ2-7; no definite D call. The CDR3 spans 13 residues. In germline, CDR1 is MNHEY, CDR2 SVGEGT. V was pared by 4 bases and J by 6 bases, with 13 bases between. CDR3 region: CASSSPPLREQYF. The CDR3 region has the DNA TGTGCCAGCAGTTCCCCGCCCCTCCGCGAGCAGTACTTC.

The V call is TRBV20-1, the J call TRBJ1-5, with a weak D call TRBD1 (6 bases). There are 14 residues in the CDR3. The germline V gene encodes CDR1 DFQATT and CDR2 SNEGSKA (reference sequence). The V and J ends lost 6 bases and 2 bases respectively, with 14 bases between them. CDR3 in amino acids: CSAPPPGGNQPQHF. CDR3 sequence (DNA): TGCAGTGCCCCACCCCCAGGGGGCAATCAGCCCCAGCATTTT.

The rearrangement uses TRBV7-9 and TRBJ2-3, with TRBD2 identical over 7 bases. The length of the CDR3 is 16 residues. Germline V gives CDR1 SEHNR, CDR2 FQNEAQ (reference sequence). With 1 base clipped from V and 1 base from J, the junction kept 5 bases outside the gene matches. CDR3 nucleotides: TGTGCCAGCAGCTTAGGGGGAGGGCCCGGCACAGATACGCAGTATTTT. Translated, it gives CASSLGGGPGTDTQYF. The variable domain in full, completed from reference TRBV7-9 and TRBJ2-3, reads DTGVSQNPRHKITKRGQNVTFRCDPISEHNRLYWYRQTLGQGPEFLTYFQNEAQLEKSRLLSDRFSAERPKGSFSTLEIQRTEQGDSAMYLCASSLGGGPGTDTQYFGPGTRLTVL.

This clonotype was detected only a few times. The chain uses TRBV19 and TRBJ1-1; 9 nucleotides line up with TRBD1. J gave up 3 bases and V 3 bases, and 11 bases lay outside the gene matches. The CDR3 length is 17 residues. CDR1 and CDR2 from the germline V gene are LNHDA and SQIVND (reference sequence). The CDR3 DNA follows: TGTGCCAGTAGTATCTCTGCGGACAGGGGAATAGACACTGAAGCTTTCTTT. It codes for CASSISADRGIDTEAFF. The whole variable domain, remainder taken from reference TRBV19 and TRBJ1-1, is DGGITQSPKYLFRKEGQNVTLSCEQNLNHDAMYWYRQDPGQGLRLIYYSQIVNDFQKGDIAEGYSVSREKKESFPLTVTSAQKNPTAFYLCASSISADRGIDTEAFFGQGTRLTVV.

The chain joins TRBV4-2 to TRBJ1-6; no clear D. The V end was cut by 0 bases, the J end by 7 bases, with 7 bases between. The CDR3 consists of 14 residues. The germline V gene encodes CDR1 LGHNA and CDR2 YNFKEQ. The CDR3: CASSQDSGNSPLHF. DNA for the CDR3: TGTGCCAGCAGCCAAGATTCCGGGAATTCACCCCTCCACTTT.

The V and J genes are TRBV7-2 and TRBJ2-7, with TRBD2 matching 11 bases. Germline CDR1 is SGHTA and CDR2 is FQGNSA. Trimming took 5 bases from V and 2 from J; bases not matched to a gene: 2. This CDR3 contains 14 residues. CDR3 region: CASSTTSGTYEQYF. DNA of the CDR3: TGTGCCAGCAGCACGACTAGCGGGACCTACGAGCAGTACTTC.

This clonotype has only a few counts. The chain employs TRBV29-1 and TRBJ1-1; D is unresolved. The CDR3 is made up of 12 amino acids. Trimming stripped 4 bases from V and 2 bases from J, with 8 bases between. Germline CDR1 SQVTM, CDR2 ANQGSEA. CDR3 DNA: TGCAGCGTTGGGCTCGGCAACACTGAAGCTTTCTTT. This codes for CSVGLGNTEAFF.

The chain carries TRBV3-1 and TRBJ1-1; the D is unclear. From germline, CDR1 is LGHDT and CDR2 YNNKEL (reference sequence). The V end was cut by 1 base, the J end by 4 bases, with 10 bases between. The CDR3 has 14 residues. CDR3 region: CASSQVLHSTEAFF. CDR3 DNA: TGTGCCAGCAGCCAAGTTTTACACTCCACTGAAGCTTTCTTT.

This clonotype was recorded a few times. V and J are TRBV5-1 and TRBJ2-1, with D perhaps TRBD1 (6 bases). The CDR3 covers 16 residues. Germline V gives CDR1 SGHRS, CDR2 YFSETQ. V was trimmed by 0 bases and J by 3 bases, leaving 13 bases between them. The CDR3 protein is CASSLGGTRNYNEQFF. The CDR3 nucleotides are TGCGCCAGCAGCTTGGGGGGGACACGTAACTACAATGAGCAGTTCTTC.